This TCR beta chain was captured in a study of tumor-infiltrating lymphocytes in primary liver carcinoma. The overall study: Patients comprised men and women whose ages fell between 30 and 69 years. Tumor staging was T1-T3 N0M0; sizes spanned roughly 4.2 to 10 cm across.

Regarding this clonotype: Antigen specificity is unknown.

TCR beta cDNA was made from roughly 450 ng total RNA with a constant-region primer. Nested multiplex PCR, run for three rounds with slightly modified ARM-PCR, yielded TCR beta libraries. A C-beta reverse primer and TRBV1-TRBV30 forward primers served in each of the first two PCR rounds, at approximately 10 cycles apiece. In TCRdb, the multiplex PCR reads were re-called with MiXCR into one record per CDR3 protein. Of almost 55,000 distinct CDR3 sequences in the sample, roughly 77% were seen once. For each extraction, RNA and DNA were obtained together from about 21-30 mg of unsorted bulk tissue. V lost 9 bases, J lost 2 bases, and 15 bases lay in between. The germline CDR1 and CDR2 sequences are SGHNT and YYREEE (reference sequence). There are 13 residues in the CDR3. Study conclusions and caveats: It was observed that only about 7-24% of the top clones appeared in every one of the five tumor regions.

This TCR was recovered from a man aged 40-49 years with primary liver carcinoma and hepatitis B virus infection. The sample consisted of liver tumor tissue from sampling region 2. Stated subset: tumor region T2, inferior pole. The chain is built from TRBV5-4 and TRBJ2-7; a weak D match, TRBD1 (5 bases). CDR3 in DNA: TGTGCCAACAGGACGGACCGAGCCTACGAGCAGTACTTC. It translates to CANRTDRAYEQYF.